The sample holds a few counts of the clone carrying this T cell receptor beta chain. TCRdb fed the 5' RACE reads into MiXCR, producing one record per CDR3 protein. The table lists about 260,000 distinct CDR3 sequences, 7.5% to 9.5% of them singletons. This sample is drawn from a study of T-cell memory formation after mild COVID-19. J lost 4 bases, V lost 0 bases, and 7 bases had no gene match. This CDR3 region has 16 residues. Germline-derived CDR1 and CDR2 are SQVTM and ANQGSEA. This chain connects TRBV29-1 to TRBJ2-5; 11 nucleotides align to TRBD2. The TCR originated in a man between 18 and 29 years old who had mild COVID-19 (a few samples of this study predate the infection). Cell type and time point are not known. Sample: PBMCs or a T cell subset sorted from them (not recorded which). CDR3 coding DNA: TGCAGCGTTGAAGATCCGGCTAGCGGGGGGCTAGAGACCCAGTACTTC. The encoded protein is CSVEDPASGGLETQYF.